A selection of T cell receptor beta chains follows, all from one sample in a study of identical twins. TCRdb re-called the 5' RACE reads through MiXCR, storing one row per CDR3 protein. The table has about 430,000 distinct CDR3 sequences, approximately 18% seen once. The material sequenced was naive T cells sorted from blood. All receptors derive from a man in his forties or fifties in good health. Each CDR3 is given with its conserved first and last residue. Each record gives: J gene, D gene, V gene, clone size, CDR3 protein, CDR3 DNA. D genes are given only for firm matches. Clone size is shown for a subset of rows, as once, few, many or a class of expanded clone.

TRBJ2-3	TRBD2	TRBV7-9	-	CASSLTSKADTQYF	TGTGCCAGCAGCTTGACTAGCAAGGCAGATACGCAGTATTTT
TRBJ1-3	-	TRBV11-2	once	CASSFLSGTSNSGNTIYF	TGTGCCAGCAGCTTCTTGTCAGGGACTTCCAACTCTGGAAACACCATATATTTT
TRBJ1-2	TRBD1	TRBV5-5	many	CASSSGDRDYGYTF	TGTGCCAGCAGCTCCGGGGACAGAGACTATGGCTACACCTTC
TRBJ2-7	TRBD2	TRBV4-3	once	CASSHGTSGGFVYEQYF	TGCGCCAGCAGCCACGGGACTAGCGGGGGGTTTGTCTACGAGCAGTACTTC
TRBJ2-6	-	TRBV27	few	CASSFFPGLSSGANVLTF	TGTGCCAGCAGTTTCTTCCCGGGTTTATCCTCTGGGGCCAACGTCCTGACTTTC
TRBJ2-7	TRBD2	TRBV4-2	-	CASSQDLERGAVF	TGTGCCAGCAGCCAAGATCTCGAGCGGGGGGCGGTCTTC
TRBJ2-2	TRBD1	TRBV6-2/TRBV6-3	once	CASSWSGQGTGELFF	TGTGCCAGCAGTTGGTCGGGACAGGGCACCGGGGAGCTGTTTTTT
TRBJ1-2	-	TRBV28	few	CASIPGGNYGYTF	TGTGCCAGCATCCCTGGGGGGAACTATGGCTACACCTTC
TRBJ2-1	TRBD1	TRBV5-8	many	CASSIGTGLNNEQFF	TGTGCCAGCAGCATCGGGACAGGCCTGAACAATGAGCAGTTCTTC
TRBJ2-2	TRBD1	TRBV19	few	CASSGTGAGELFF	TGTGCCAGTAGTGGGACAGGGGCCGGGGAGCTGTTTTTT
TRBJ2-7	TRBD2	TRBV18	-	CASSPLATSGTHIYEQYF	TGTGCCAGCTCACCATTAGCGACTAGCGGGACCCACATCTACGAGCAGTACTTC
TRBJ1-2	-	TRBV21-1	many	CASSSPSRRPYGYTF	TGTGCCAGCAGCAGCCCCAGCCGGCGCCCCTATGGCTACACCTTC
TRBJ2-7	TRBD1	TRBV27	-	CASSLLQGGGEYF	TGTGCCAGCAGTTTACTACAGGGGGGCGGGGAGTACTTC
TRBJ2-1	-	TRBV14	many	CASSQASPIMRHNEQFF	TGTGCCAGCAGCCAAGCTTCCCCGATTATGCGCCACAATGAGCAGTTCTTC
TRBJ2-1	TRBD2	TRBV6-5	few	CASSYGPSGRANEQFF	TGTGCCAGCAGTTACGGTCCTAGCGGGAGAGCGAATGAGCAGTTCTTC
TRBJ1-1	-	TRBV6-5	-	CASSYSKYTHMNTEAFF	TGTGCCAGCAGTTACTCGAAGTACACCCACATGAACACTGAAGCTTTCTTT
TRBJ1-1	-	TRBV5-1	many	CASSPRWGGTEAFF	TGCGCCAGCAGCCCCCGGTGGGGGGGGACTGAAGCTTTCTTT
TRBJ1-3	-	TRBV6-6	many	CASIGRSGNTIYF	TGTGCCAGCATAGGCCGCTCTGGAAACACCATATATTTT
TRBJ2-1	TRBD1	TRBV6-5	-	CASSFGLQGAIEQFF	TGTGCCAGCAGTTTTGGTTTACAGGGGGCGATTGAGCAGTTCTTC
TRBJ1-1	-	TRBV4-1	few	CASSLREGDEAFF	TGCGCCAGCAGCCTAAGGGAGGGTGATGAAGCTTTCTTT
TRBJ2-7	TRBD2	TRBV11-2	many	CASSQTWASGRKKKPYEQYF	TGTGCCAGCAGCCAGACGTGGGCTAGCGGGAGGAAAAAGAAACCCTACGAGCAGTACTTC
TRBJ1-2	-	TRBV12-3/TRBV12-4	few	CASSLKEGYGYTF	TGTGCCAGCAGTTTGAAGGAGGGCTATGGCTACACCTTC
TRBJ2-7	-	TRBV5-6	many	CASSLTVAKAQYF	TGTGCCAGCAGCTTGACAGTTGCTAAGGCGCAGTACTTC
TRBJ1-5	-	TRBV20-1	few	CSASGTYSNQPQHF	TGCAGTGCTAGTGGGACTTATAGCAATCAGCCCCAGCATTTT